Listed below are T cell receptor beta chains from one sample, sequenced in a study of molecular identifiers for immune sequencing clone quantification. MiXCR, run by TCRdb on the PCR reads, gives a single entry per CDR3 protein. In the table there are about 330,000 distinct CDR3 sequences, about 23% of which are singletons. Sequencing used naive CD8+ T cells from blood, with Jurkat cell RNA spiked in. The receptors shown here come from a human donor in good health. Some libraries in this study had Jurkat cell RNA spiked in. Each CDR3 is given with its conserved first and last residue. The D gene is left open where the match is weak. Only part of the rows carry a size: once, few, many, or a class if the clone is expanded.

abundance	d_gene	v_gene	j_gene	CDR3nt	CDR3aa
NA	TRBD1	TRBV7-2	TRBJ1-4	TGTGCCAGCAGCCCGGGGACAGCACCTACTAATGAAAAACTGTTTTTT	CASSPGTAPTNEKLFF
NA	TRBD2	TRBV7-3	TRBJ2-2	TGTGCCAGCAGCCCAACAGCGGGAGGACACGGAGGGGAGCTGTTTTTT	CASSPTAGGHGGELFF
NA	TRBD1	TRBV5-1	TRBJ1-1	TGCGCCAGCAGCGGGGACAGGGGGACTGAAGCTCTCTTT	CASSGDRGTEALF
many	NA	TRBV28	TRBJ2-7	TGTGCCAGCAGTTTCTCACAGGTGGGCGAGCAGTACTTC	CASSFSQVGEQYF
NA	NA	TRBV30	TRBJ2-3	TGTGCCTGGAGTCCGAGCACAGATACGCAGTATTTT	CAWSPSTDTQYF
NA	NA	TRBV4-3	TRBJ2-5	TGCGCCAGCAGCCAGGCGTTGCAGGGTTCTCGGCAAGAGACCCAGTACTTC	CASSQALQGSRQETQYF
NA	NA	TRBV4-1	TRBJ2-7	TGCGCCAGCAGCCCAGGGGGGAGTTACAAGCAGTACTTC	CASSPGGSYKQYF
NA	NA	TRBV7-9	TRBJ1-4	TGTGCCAGCAGCGGGACGGGGAATGAAAAACTGTTTTTT	CASSGTGNEKLFF
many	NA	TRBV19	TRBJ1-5	TGTGCCAGTAGCGGGGGGCAGCCCCAGCATTTT	CASSGGQPQHF
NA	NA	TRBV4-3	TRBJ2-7	TGCGCCAGCAGCCAAGATGACGTCAGGTCCTCCGAGCAGTACTTC	CASSQDDVRSSEQYF
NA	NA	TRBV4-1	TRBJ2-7	TGCGCCAGCAGCCAAGAGGGGTATACCTACGAGCAGTACTTC	CASSQEGYTYEQYF
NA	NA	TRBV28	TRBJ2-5	TGTGCCAGCAGTTTTTGGGTAGGGGGGGCACCCCAAGAGACCCAGTACTTC	CASSFWVGGAPQETQYF
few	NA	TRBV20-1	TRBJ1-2	TGCAGCGCTACCCAAGCGAGCTATGGCTACACCTTC	CSATQASYGYTF
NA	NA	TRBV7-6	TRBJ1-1	TGTGCCAGCAGCTTAGCTTGGAACTCTGAAGCTTTCTTT	CASSLAWNSEAFF
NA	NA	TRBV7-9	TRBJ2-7	TGTGCCGGCAGCCCACCGGGAAACTACGAGCAGTACTTC	CAGSPPGNYEQYF
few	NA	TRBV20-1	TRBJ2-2	TGCAGTGCTAGAGTCAGTGAGGAGAACACCGGGGAGCTGTTTTTT	CSARVSEENTGELFF
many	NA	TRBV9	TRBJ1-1	TGTGCCAGCAGCCCGCTCGGGGGACGTGAAGCTTTCTTT	CASSPLGGREAFF
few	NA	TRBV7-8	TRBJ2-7	TGTGCCAGCAGCCCCCGGGACAACTCCTACGAGCAGTACTTC	CASSPRDNSYEQYF
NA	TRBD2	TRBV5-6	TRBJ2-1	TGTGCCAGCAGCTTAGGTAGCGGGGCCTTAGGGCAGTTCTTC	CASSLGSGALGQFF
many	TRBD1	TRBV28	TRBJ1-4	TGTGCCAGCAGTAAACGCACCACAGGGGGCGCAGGTGAAAAACTGTTTTTT	CASSKRTTGGAGEKLFF
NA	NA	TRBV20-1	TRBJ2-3	TGCAGTGCTAGAGATCTAGGTGTTAGATCAGATACGCAGTATTTT	CSARDLGVRSDTQYF
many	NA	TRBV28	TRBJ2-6	TGTGCCAGCAGTCCCCCGATCTCTGGGGCCAACGTCCTGACTTTC	CASSPPISGANVLTF
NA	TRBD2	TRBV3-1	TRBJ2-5	TGTGCCAGCAGCCAAGATAGCGGGGTCCAAGAGACCCAGTACTTC	CASSQDSGVQETQYF
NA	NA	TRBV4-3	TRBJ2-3	TGCGCCAGCAAGGCTTCGGGACATAGCACAGATACGCAGTATTTT	CASKASGHSTDTQYF
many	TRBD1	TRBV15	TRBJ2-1	TGTGCCACCAGCAGCGGGACAGGTTACAATGAGCAGTTCTTC	CATSSGTGYNEQFF
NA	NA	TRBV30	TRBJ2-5	TGTGCCTGGAGTGTAGGCGTCAGCGTGTACCAAGAGACCCAGTACTTC	CAWSVGVSVYQETQYF
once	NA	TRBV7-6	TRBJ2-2	TGTGCCTGCAGCTCCAGAGGACAGAACACCGGGGAGCTGTTTTTT	CACSSRGQNTGELFF
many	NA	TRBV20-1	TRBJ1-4	TGCAGTGCTTCTATCGCAACTAATGAAAAACTGTTTTTT	CSASIATNEKLFF
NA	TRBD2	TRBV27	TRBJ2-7	TGTGCCAGCAGTTTATTAGCGGGAGGCCACGAGCAGTACTTC	CASSLLAGGHEQYF
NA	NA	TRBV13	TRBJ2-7	TGTGCCAGCAGCTCCGGGGTAGGGACCGAACTGTGGGAGCAGTACTTC	CASSSGVGTELWEQYF
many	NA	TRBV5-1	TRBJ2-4	TGCGCCAGCAGCTTGAATGACAATTTAAACATTCAGTACTTC	CASSLNDNLNIQYF
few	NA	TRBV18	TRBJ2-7	TGTGCCAGCTCACCACGAATAGGGACGGAACCCTACGAGCAGTACTTC	CASSPRIGTEPYEQYF
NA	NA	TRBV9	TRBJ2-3	TGTGCCAGCAGCCCCCAGGGGGGGCCGAGCACAGATACGCAGTATTTT	CASSPQGGPSTDTQYF
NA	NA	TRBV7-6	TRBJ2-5	TGTGCCAGCAGCTCTTATGGTGCCCAAGAGACCCAGTACTTC	CASSSYGAQETQYF
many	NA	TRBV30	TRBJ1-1	TGTGCCTGGAGCGACTACCGTGAAGCTTTCTTT	CAWSDYREAFF
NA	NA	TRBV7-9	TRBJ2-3	TGTGCCGGCAGCCTACCAGGCGATACGCAGTATTTT	CAGSLPGDTQYF
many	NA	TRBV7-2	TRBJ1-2	TGTGCCAGCAGCTTAGGTCGGTGGTATGGCTACACCTTC	CASSLGRWYGYTF
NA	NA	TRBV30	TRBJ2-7	TGTGCCGGAGCCTTGGGGGGCGAGCAGTACTTC	CAGALGGEQYF
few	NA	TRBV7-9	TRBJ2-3	TGTGCCAGCACCCCCGGTCCCGGACACAGCACAGATACGCAGTATTTT	CASTPGPGHSTDTQYF
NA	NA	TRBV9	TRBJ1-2	TGTGCCAGCAGCGCGGAGACACAATACTATGGCTACACCTTC	CASSAETQYYGYTF
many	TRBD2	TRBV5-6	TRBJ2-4	TGTGCCAGCAGCTTGGGCCTAGCGGACATTCAGTACTTC	CASSLGLADIQYF
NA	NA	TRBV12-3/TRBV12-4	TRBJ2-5	TGTGCCGGCAGTCCAGGGCTGCGAGAGACCCAGTACTTC	CAGSPGLRETQYF
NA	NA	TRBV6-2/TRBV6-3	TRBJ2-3	TGTGCCAGCAGTGCCCGTGAGGCAGATACGCAGTATTTT	CASSAREADTQYF
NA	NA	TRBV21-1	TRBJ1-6	TGTGCCAGCAGCAAAGCCCGGTGGAAGGGCTCACCCCTCCACTTT	CASSKARWKGSPLHF
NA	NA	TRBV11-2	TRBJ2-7	TGTGCCAGCATGATCGGACCCGACTGGAAGTTGTACGAGCAGTACTTC	CASMIGPDWKLYEQYF
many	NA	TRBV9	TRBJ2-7	TGTGCCAGCAGCGGCACGCTCCGGGACGAGCAGTACTTC	CASSGTLRDEQYF
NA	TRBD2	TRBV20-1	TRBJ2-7	TGCAGTGCTTTTCGGACTAGCGGGAGGGCCTTGTCCTACGAGCAGTACTTC	CSAFRTSGRALSYEQYF
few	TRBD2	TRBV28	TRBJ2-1	TGTGCCAGCAGGCCCACTAGCGGGAAGGGCTACAATGAGCAGTTCTTC	CASRPTSGKGYNEQFF
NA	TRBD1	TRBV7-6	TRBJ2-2	TGTGCCAGCAGCTTAGTTGAGGGGACAGACACCGGGGAGCTGTTTTTT	CASSLVEGTDTGELFF
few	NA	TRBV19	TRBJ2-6	TGTGCCAGTAGTATAGGGACAGCTGGGGCCAACGTCCTGACTTTC	CASSIGTAGANVLTF
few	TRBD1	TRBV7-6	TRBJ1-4	TGTGCCAGCAGTCAAGCCGGGACAGAGGAAAAACTGTTTTTT	CASSQAGTEEKLFF
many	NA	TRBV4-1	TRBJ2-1	TGCGCCAGCAGCCAAGAAGACAGCTACAATGAGCAGTTCTTC	CASSQEDSYNEQFF
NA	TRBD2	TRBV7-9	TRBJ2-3	TGTGCCAGCAGCTTCGGACTAGCGGGGTGGCTGCATACGCAGTATTTT	CASSFGLAGWLHTQYF
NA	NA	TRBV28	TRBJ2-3	TGTGCCAGCACCCGCCTCGTTCGAGGATACGGAGATACGCAGTATTTT	CASTRLVRGYGDTQYF
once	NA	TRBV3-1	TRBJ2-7	TGTGCCAGCTGCCAAGACGGGCGGAGCTCCTACGAGCAGTACTTC	CASCQDGRSSYEQYF
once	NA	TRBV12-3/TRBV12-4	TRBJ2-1	TGTGCCAGCATCCGGGACGGGGGTCACAGTGAGCGGTTCTTC	CASIRDGGHSERFF